Below are 7 T cell receptor beta chains sequenced from a single sample in a study of T cell repertoires in ileal Crohn's disease. Sequencing was performed with immunoSEQ multiplex PCR; in TCRdb, only in-frame clones are kept and a portion is missing. The sample has roughly 15,000 clones; 75% to 85% are singletons. The sequenced sample consisted of ileal tissue. The receptor source for this set is an adult with Crohn's disease.

The table lists this clone with a few counts. Other nucleotide sequences from this sample produce the same CDR3. The rearrangement links TRBV14 to TRBJ1-2; no definite D call. Germline V CDR1 and CDR2: SGHDN, FVKESK. This CDR3 region has 15 residues. V was cut by 1 base and J by 2 bases, with 11 bases left in between. CDR3 nucleotide sequence: TGTGCCAGCAGCCAAGTAGGCGGACTAAACTATGGCTACACCTTC. Translation gives CASSQVGGLNYGYTF.

The chain employs TRBV6-1 and TRBJ2-7; D perhaps matches TRBD2 (5 bases). This CDR3 contains 15 residues. The ends were cut back, 6 bases at V and 4 bases at J, with 19 bases in the middle. Germline loops: CDR1 MNHNS, CDR2 SASEGT. The CDR3 DNA reads as TGTGCCAGCAGAGAGGCCGGGGTTAGCGTTTACGAGCAGTACGTC. Residues: CASREAGVSVYEQYV.

The chain uses TRBV5-1 and TRBJ1-4; 8 bases fit TRBD1. Germline V lookup: CDR1 SGHRS, CDR2 YFSETQ. V was clipped by 4 bases and J by 7 bases; unmatched bases: 9. There are 15 residues in the CDR3. CDR3 sequence: CASSTGQGSAEKLFF. CDR3 DNA: TGCGCCAGCAGCACAGGACAGGGTTCGGCTGAAAAACTGTTTTTT.

There are a few counts of this clone. The chain employs TRBV27 and TRBJ1-6; D might be TRBD1 (5 bases). The CDR3 length is 17 residues. V lost 2 bases and J lost 2, with 13 bases in between. Germline lookup yields CDR1 MNHEY and CDR2 SMNVEV (reference sequence). The CDR3 sequence: CASSLRVTVAYNSPLHF. The CDR3 region has the DNA TGTGCCAGCAGTTTACGCGTGACAGTCGCCTATAATTCACCCCTCCACTTT.

V is TRBV5-1 and J is TRBJ1-4, with D perhaps TRBD1 (6 bases). The V gene's germline CDR1 is SGHRS and CDR2 YFSETQ. The CDR3 runs 13 residues. Trimming left V 3 bases short and J 8 bases short, with 11 bases between. CDR3 in amino acids: CASSSGTSEKLFF. Written as DNA, the CDR3 is TGCGCCAGCAGCTCCGGGACATCCGAAAAACTGTTTTTT.

This chain uses TRBV5-1 with TRBJ2-7, with TRBD2 matching over 16 bases. CDR3 size: 16 residues. The J segment lost 5 bases and the V segment lost 4 bases, leaving 6 bases of the junction unmatched. From germline, CDR1 is SGHRS and CDR2 YFSETQ. The CDR3 coding sequence is TGCGCCAGCAGCCCGGGACTAGCGGGAGGGATCGACGAGCAGTACGTC. Its translation is CASSPGLAGGIDEQYV.

This sequence joins TRBV19 and TRBJ1-2, with D maybe TRBD1 (6 bases). CDR1 is LNHDA and CDR2 is SQIVND in the germline V gene (reference sequence). V lost 3 bases and J lost 5, with 13 bases in between. The CDR3 consists of 14 residues. CDR3: CASSIQGLGYGYTF. As DNA, the CDR3 is TGTGCCAGTAGTATTCAGGGGCTGGGATATGGCTACACCTTC.